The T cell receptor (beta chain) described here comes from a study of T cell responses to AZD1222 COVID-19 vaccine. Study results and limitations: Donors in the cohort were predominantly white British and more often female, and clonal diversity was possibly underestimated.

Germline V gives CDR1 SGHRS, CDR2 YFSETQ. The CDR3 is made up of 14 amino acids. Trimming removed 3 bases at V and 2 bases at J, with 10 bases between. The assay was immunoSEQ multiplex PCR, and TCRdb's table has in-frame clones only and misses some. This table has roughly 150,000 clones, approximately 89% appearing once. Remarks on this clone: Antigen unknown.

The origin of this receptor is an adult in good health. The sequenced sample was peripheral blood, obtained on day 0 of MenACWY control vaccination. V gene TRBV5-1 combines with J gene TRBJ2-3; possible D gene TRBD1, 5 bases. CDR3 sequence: CASSSKTDTDTQYF. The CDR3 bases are TGCGCCAGCAGCTCGAAGACAGACACAGATACGCAGTATTTT.